This section outlines one T cell receptor beta chain sequence together with its context. Its antigen is undetermined. The entry originates in a study of cytomegalovirus exposure and HLA in healthy donors. Healthy bone marrow donors made up the cohort. This PCR relied on a set of 60 Vbeta primers and 13 Jbeta primers. Profiling relied on immunoSEQ multiplex PCR, and the TCRdb table lists in-frame clones only, not all of them. There are some 200,000 clones in the sample; about 70% occur only once, and approximately 2% lies in the top ten. Trimming left V 6 bases short and J 0 bases short, with 15 bases between. The CDR3 is 16 residues long. Germline-derived CDR1 and CDR2 are LNHDA and SQIVND (reference sequence). Study conclusions and caveats: TCR beta sequences numbering about 17,000 were associated with HLA alleles at 0.05 false discovery rate in a later analysis. Later analysis identified several of the most significant clusters that appeared linked to common viral pathogens.

This sequence was found in a woman under 40 in good health and CMV-seronegative. This chain links TRBV19 with TRBJ1-3; tentative D call: TRBD1 (6 bases). Sample: PBMCs. CDR3 region: CASRTRQESSGNTIYF. The CDR3 DNA is TGTGCCAGTAGGACAAGACAGGAAAGCTCTGGAAACACCATATATTTT. Variable domain in full (rest from reference TRBV19 and TRBJ1-3): DGGITQSPKYLFRKEGQNVTLSCEQNLNHDAMYWYRQDPGQGLRLIYYSQIVNDFQKGDIAEGYSVSREKKESFPLTVTSAQKNPTAFYLCASRTRQESSGNTIYFGEGSWLTVV.